Listed here are 2 T cell receptor beta chains from one sample, sequenced in a study of T cells after yellow fever vaccination. TCRdb used MiXCR to reprocess the 5' RACE reads, holding one entry per CDR3 protein. The top ten hold approximately 18% of the sample, which has some 250,000 distinct CDR3 sequences, 3.6% seen once. Sequences were derived from PBMCs, sampled 15 days after the yellow fever booster vaccination. Source of these receptors: a man between 18 and 29 years old who received the YFV17D yellow fever vaccine.

This clonotype was detected many times. The V and J genes are TRBV3-1 and TRBJ2-2, with D possibly being TRBD1 or TRBD2 (6 bases each). Germline V lookup: CDR1 LGHDT, CDR2 YNNKEL (reference sequence). This CDR3 has 17 amino acids. V shed 2 bases and J shed 0 bases, with 13 bases lying between them. The CDR3 nucleotides are TGTGCCAGCAGCCAACATGGAGGGGGAACGAACACCGGGGAGCTGTTTTTT. This sequence encodes CASSQHGGGTNTGELFF.

This clonotype was seen at least ten times. The chain joins TRBV7-8 to TRBJ2-5, with 11 bases lining up with TRBD1. Germline V gene sequence: CDR1 SGHVS, CDR2 FQNEAQ. V was pared by 5 bases and J by 2 bases, with 13 bases of the junction left unmatched. This CDR3 contains 18 residues. CDR3 sequence (DNA): TGTGCCAGCAGCCCCCGCGAAGGACAGGGGGCCCGACAAGAGACCCAGTACTTC. It encodes CASSPREGQGARQETQYF.